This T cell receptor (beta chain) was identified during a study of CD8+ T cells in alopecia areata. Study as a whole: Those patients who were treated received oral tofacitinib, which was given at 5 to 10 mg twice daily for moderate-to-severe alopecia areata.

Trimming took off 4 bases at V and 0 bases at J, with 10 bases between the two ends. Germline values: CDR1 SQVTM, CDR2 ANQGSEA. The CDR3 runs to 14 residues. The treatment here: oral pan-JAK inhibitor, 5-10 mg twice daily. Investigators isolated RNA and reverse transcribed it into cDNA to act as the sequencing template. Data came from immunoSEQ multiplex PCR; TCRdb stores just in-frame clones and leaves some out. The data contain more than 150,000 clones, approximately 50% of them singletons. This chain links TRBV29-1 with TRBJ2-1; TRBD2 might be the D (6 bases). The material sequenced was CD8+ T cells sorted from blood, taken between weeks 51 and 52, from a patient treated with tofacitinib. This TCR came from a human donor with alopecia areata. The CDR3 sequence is CSVGGEVSYNEQFF. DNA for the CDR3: TGCAGCGTTGGGGGGGAGGTCTCCTACAATGAGCAGTTCTTC.